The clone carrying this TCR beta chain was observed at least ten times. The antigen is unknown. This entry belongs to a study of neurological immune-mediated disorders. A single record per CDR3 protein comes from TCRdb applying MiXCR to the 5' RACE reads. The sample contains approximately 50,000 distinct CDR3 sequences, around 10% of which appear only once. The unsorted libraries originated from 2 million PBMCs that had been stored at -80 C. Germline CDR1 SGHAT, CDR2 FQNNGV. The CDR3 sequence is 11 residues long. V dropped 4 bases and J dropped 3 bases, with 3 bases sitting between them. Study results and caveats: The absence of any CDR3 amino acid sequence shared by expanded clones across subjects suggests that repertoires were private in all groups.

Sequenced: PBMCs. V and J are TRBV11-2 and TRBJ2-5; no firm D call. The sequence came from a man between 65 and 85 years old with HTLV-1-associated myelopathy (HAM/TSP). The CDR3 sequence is CASSSKETQYF. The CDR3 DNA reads TGTGCCAGCAGCTCTAAAGAGACCCAGTACTTC.